These 29 T cell receptor beta chains came from one sample sequenced in a study of blood T cell repertoires in COVID-19. The data were produced by immunoSEQ multiplex PCR, yet TCRdb's version contains in-frame clones alone and is incomplete. The table records tens of thousands of clones, 65% to 85% of them present only once. The sample consisted of PBMCs or T cells enriched from blood (not recorded which). Receptors originate from a woman in her thirties or forties with acute COVID-19.

V is TRBV29-1 and J is TRBJ1-2; maybe TRBD1 (5 bases). Trimming took off 7 bases at V and 8 bases at J, with 17 bases between the two ends. This CDR3 contains 12 residues. The V gene's germline CDR1 is SQVTM and CDR2 ANQGSEA. The CDR3 DNA reads TGCAGCGCTGGCGGCGGGACGTACGGCTACACCTTC. Translation: CSAGGGTYGYTF.

This clone was seen more than once but under ten times. The rearrangement links TRBV18 to TRBJ2-4, with D unresolved. The germline V gene encodes CDR1 KGHSH and CDR2 LQKENI. Between the trimmed V and J ends, which lost 1 base and 6 bases, there was a span of 16 bases. The CDR3 totals 16 residues. The CDR3 DNA is TGTGCCAGCTCACCACTCCCTTCGGAGATGGGAAACATTCAGTACTTC. Translating gives CASSPLPSEMGNIQYF. The full variable domain, its missing parts supplied by reference TRBV18 and TRBJ2-4, is NAGVMQNPRHLVRRRGQEARLRCSPMKGHSHVYWYRQLPEEGLKFMVYLQKENIIDESGMPKERFSAEFPKEGPSILRIQQVVRGDSAAYFCASSPLPSEMGNIQYFGAGTRLSVL.

The chain has TRBV27 and TRBJ1-3, with TRBD1 identical over 7 bases. The V segment lost 3 bases and the J segment 0 bases; nucleotides outside the gene matches: 17. The CDR3 contains 20 residues. Looked up from germline, CDR1 is MNHEY and CDR2 is SMNVEV (reference sequence). This chain's CDR3 is CASSLILGQSLPSSGNTIYF. DNA for the CDR3: TGTGCCAGCAGTTTGATCCTGGGACAGAGTCTCCCTTCCTCTGGAAACACCATATATTTT.

V is TRBV5-1 and J is TRBJ1-4, with TRBD1 as a possible D gene (6 bases). The CDR3 runs 14 residues. V was clipped by 5 bases and J by 7 bases, with 15 bases between them. Germline CDR1 SGHRS, CDR2 YFSETQ. The CDR3 bases are TGCGCCAGCAGTACACAGGGAGGGGGTGAAAAACTGTTTTTT. As protein: CASSTQGGGEKLFF.

The chain combines TRBV11-2 with TRBJ2-3; 8 positions agree with TRBD1. The CDR3 runs to 16 residues. Unmatched junction bases numbered 10, after V lost 5 bases and J lost 3 bases. CDR1 and CDR2 from the germline V gene are SGHAT and FQNNGV. CDR3 bases: TGTGCCAGCAGCCCTCGGACAGGGTCATTGACAGATACGCAGTATTTT. Its protein is CASSPRTGSLTDTQYF.

The rearrangement joins TRBV2 to TRBJ1-1; 7 nucleotides align to TRBD1. The germline V gene has CDR1 SNHLY and CDR2 FYNNEI. V gave up 5 bases and J gave up 3 bases; unmatched junction bases: 3. The CDR3 is 13 residues long. The CDR3 sequence is CASSSDRDTEAFF. In nucleotides, the CDR3 is TGTGCCAGCAGTTCCGACAGGGACACTGAAGCTTTCTTT. Full variable domain (remainder filled in from reference TRBV2 and TRBJ1-1): EPEVTQTPSHQVTQMGQEVILRCVPISNHLYFYWYRQILGQKVEFLVSFYNNEISEKSEIFDDQFSVERPDGSNFTLKIRSTKLEDSAMYFCASSSDRDTEAFFGQGTRLTVV.

This clone has a single count. The rearrangement uses TRBV28 and TRBJ1-3; D not resolved. The CDR3 totals 15 residues. Germline CDR1 MDHEN, CDR2 SYDVKM. With 6 bases removed from V and 0 bases from J, the gap between germline ends came to 12 bases. The CDR3 here is CASRSGSSSGNTIYF. For the CDR3, the DNA is TGTGCCAGCAGGTCGGGATCGAGCTCTGGAAACACCATATATTTT.

The rearrangement uses TRBV5-4 and TRBJ1-1; the D is unclear. The CDR3 covers 14 residues. Trimming removed 2 bases at V and 0 bases at J, with 8 bases between. Germline CDR1 SGHNT, CDR2 YYREEE (reference sequence). CDR3 residues: CASSLWRMNTEAFF. Here the CDR3 DNA reads TGTGCCAGCAGCTTATGGAGAATGAACACTGAAGCTTTCTTT.

The chain links TRBV6-1 to TRBJ1-5; TRBD1 agrees at 7 bases. The germline gives CDR1 MNHNS, CDR2 SASEGT. This CDR3 comprises 16 residues. V shed 4 bases and J 2 bases; nucleotides not matched to a gene: 8. The CDR3: CASSAKRDRGNQPQHF. The CDR3 region has the DNA TGTGCCAGCAGTGCTAAGAGGGACAGAGGCAATCAGCCCCAGCATTTT.

V usage is TRBV18 and J usage is TRBJ2-7; no firm D call. V shed 3 bases and J shed 1 base, with 10 bases lying between them. Germline V lookup: CDR1 KGHSH, CDR2 LQKENI. The CDR3 is 14 residues long. The CDR3 DNA follows: TGTGCCAGCTCACCCGCGCACAGTTCCTACGAGCAGTACTTC. Translating it yields CASSPAHSSYEQYF.

This chain joins TRBV6-5 and TRBJ1-5, with 7 bases aligning to TRBD1. V shed 6 bases and J 4 bases; nucleotides not matched to a gene: 3. This CDR3 comprises 13 residues. CDR1 is MNHEY, CDR2 SVGAGI, per germline. In DNA form, the CDR3 reads TGTGCCAGCAGCTCAGGGGGAAATCAGCCCCAGCATTTT. Encoded protein: CASSSGGNQPQHF.

The chain couples TRBV28 to TRBJ1-6, with D possibly matching TRBD1 (5 bases). The CDR3 has 13 residues. Trimming took off 6 bases at V and 14 bases at J, with 17 bases between the two ends. Per germline, CDR1 MDHEN and CDR2 SYDVKM. The CDR3 reads CASRDTWAETLHF. CDR3 nucleotides: TGTGCCAGCAGGGACACTTGGGCGGAAACCCTCCACTTT.

The chain couples TRBV5-1 to TRBJ1-2; no definite D call. The CDR3 consists of 13 residues. Per germline, CDR1 SGHRS and CDR2 YFSETQ. Trimming stripped 4 bases from V and 2 bases from J, with 9 bases between. CDR3 sequence: CASSTTSNYGYTF. CDR3 in DNA: TGCGCCAGCAGCACGACATCAAACTATGGCTACACCTTC.

The gene calls are TRBV21-1 and TRBJ1-1; no DNA check was done on the table's D call, TRBD1. TRBV21-1 is a pseudogene. The length of the CDR3 is 13 residues. The CDR3 loop reads CASSKVEDILTIF. DNA for the CDR3: TGTGCCAGCAGCAAAGTTGAGGACATTTTAACTATCTTT.

The chain combines TRBV4-2 with TRBJ2-1, with 10 positions matching TRBD2. Germline values: CDR1 LGHNA, CDR2 YNFKEQ. The length of the CDR3 is 21 residues. Trimming at V came to 0 bases and at J to 7 bases, leaving 21 bases not matched to a gene. The CDR3: CASSQERILAGSTFLGNEQFF. The CDR3 region has the DNA TGTGCCAGCAGCCAAGAAAGGATACTAGCGGGGTCCACTTTTCTAGGTAATGAGCAGTTCTTC.

This sequence joins TRBV27 and TRBJ2-7; TRBD2 might be the D (6 bases). This CDR3 has 13 amino acids. In germline, CDR1 is MNHEY, CDR2 SMNVEV (reference sequence). V lost 3 bases, J lost 3 bases, and 9 bases lay in between. CDR3 residues: CASSLGLHYEQYF. The CDR3 coding sequence is TGTGCCAGCAGTTTGGGACTCCACTACGAGCAGTACTTC.

This chain connects TRBV19 to TRBJ2-1; TRBD2 matches at 8 bases. The J segment lost 0 bases and the V segment lost 5 bases, leaving 6 bases of the junction unmatched. The CDR3 loop spans 16 amino acids. Germline V CDR1 and CDR2: LNHDA, SQIVND (reference sequence). Here the CDR3 DNA reads TGTGCCAGTAGTTTTACCGGGACTAGCTCCTACAATGAGCAGTTCTTC. It codes for CASSFTGTSSYNEQFF.

J is TRBJ2-1 and V is TRBV18; D gene uncertain. Between the trimmed V and J ends, which lost 5 bases and 5 bases, there was a span of 10 bases. Germline-derived CDR1 and CDR2 are KGHSH and LQKENI. There are 13 residues in the CDR3. The CDR3 is CASSIAPDNEQFF. The CDR3 coding sequence is TGTGCCAGCTCAATCGCGCCTGACAATGAGCAGTTCTTC.

The chain has TRBV29-1 and TRBJ1-2, with TRBD1 identical over 9 bases. Per the germline V gene, CDR1 is SQVTM and CDR2 is ANQGSEA. This CDR3 is built from 13 residues. The J segment lost 3 bases and the V segment lost 7 bases, leaving 6 bases of the junction unmatched. The CDR3 nucleotides read TGCAGCGCTACGGGACAGGGAGACTATGGCTACACCTTC. It is translated as CSATGQGDYGYTF.

The J gene is TRBJ2-1, the V gene TRBV28; TRBD2 matches 7 bases. The CDR3 has 16 amino acids. After removal of 4 bases from V and 7 bases from J, the junction contained 13 bases not matched to a gene. In germline, CDR1 is MDHEN, CDR2 SYDVKM. As DNA, the CDR3 is TGTGCCAGCAGTTCCCCCCCCGGACTAGGTGGAAATGAGCAGTTCTTC. Translated, it gives CASSSPPGLGGNEQFF.

The rearrangement uses TRBV19 and TRBJ1-2, with D possibly TRBD1 on 5 matching bases. V lost 2 bases, J lost 4 bases, and 17 bases lay in between. The CDR3 length is 16 residues. CDR1 is LNHDA, CDR2 SQIVND, per germline (reference sequence). CDR3 amino acids: CASSIRGGGQGYGYTF. CDR3 sequence (DNA): TGTGCCAGTAGTATACGGGGAGGCGGGCAGGGCTATGGCTACACCTTC.

V and J are TRBV27 and TRBJ1-5; D remains ambiguous. Germline V gene data show CDR1 as MNHEY and CDR2 as SMNVEV (reference sequence). This CDR3 region has 15 residues. Between the trimmed V and J ends, which lost 6 bases and 2 bases, there was a span of 14 bases. CDR3 in DNA: TGTGCCAGCAGCCGCGAGGGATCGGGCAATCAGCCCCAGCATTTT. It specifies CASSREGSGNQPQHF.

This chain connects TRBV3-1 (or the pseudogene TRBV3-2) to TRBJ2-7, with 12 positions matching TRBD2. CDR3 length equals 16 residues. CDR1 and CDR2 from the germline V gene are LGHDT and YNNKEL (reference sequence). V lost 0 bases and J lost 4; bases outside the gene matches: 4. The CDR3 spells CASSQDSSGRAYEQYF. CDR3 coding DNA: TGTGCCAGCAGCCAAGATTCTAGCGGGAGGGCGTACGAGCAGTACTTC.

The chain employs TRBV11-2 and TRBJ2-7, with D hard to call. The CDR3 runs to 11 residues. The germline V gene has CDR1 SGHAT and CDR2 FQNNGV. V lost 5 bases to trimming and J lost 6 bases, with 8 bases between them. CDR3 protein: CASSLLSEQYF. CDR3 coding DNA: TGTGCCAGCAGCCTACTGTCCGAGCAGTACTTC.

V is TRBV3-1 (or the pseudogene TRBV3-2) and J is TRBJ1-3; 7 nucleotides agree with TRBD1. CDR1 is LGHDT and CDR2 is YNNKEL in the germline V gene (reference sequence). The J segment lost 0 bases and the V segment lost 3 bases, leaving 2 bases of the junction unmatched. CDR3 length: 15 amino acids. The CDR3 sequence is CASSHRQGSGNTIYF. The CDR3 coding sequence is TGTGCCAGCAGCCACCGACAGGGCTCTGGAAACACCATATATTTT.

This chain links TRBV5-1 with TRBJ1-5; D gene unclear. The V gene lost 0 bases and the J gene lost 0 bases, with 7 bases spanning the gap. The germline V gene encodes CDR1 SGHRS and CDR2 YFSETQ. The CDR3 runs to 15 residues. DNA for the CDR3: TGCGCCAGCAGCTTGGGGCCAGATAGCAATCAGCCCCAGCATTTT. This codes for CASSLGPDSNQPQHF.

The chain couples TRBV7-6 to TRBJ1-5; no clear D gene. Trimming cost V 4 bases and J 4 bases, with 5 bases left between them. The CDR3 runs to 12 residues. In germline, CDR1 is SGHVS, CDR2 FNYEAQ. CDR3 in amino acids: CASSSGNQPQHF. The CDR3 region has the DNA TGTGCCAGCAGCTCGGGTAATCAGCCCCAGCATTTT.

A single count supports this clone. The CDR3 sequence is CASSLTGQGEREFF. Here the CDR3 DNA reads TGCGCCAGCAGCTTGACGGGACAGGGGGAACGGGAGTTCTTC. The genes are TRBV5-1 and TRBJ2-1; TRBD1 matches 11 bases. The CDR3 loop spans 14 amino acids. Trimming cost V 1 base and J 14 bases; bases outside gene matches: 8. Germline V gene lookup returns CDR1 SGHRS and CDR2 YFSETQ.

The table lists this clone with a few counts. The chain joins TRBV6-5 to TRBJ1-2; D possibly corresponds to TRBD1 (5 bases). Trimming took 2 bases from V and 7 from J, leaving 11 bases between them. CDR1 and CDR2 (germline): MNHEY, SVGAGI. The CDR3 totals 13 residues. The CDR3 DNA is TGTGCCAGCAGTTACCAGTGGGGCTCTGGCTACACCTTC. Translated: CASSYQWGSGYTF.